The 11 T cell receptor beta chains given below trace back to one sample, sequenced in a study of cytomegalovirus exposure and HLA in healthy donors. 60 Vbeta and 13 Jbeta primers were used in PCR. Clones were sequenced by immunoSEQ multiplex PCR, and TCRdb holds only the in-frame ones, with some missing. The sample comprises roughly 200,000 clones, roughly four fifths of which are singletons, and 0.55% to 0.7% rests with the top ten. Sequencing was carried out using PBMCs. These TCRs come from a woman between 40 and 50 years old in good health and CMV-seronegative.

DNA of the CDR3: TGTGCCACCAGGGGCTACATGAACACTGAAGCTTTCTTT. Amino acid sequence: CATRGYMNTEAFF. The gene calls are TRBV19 and TRBJ1-1; possibly TRBD1 for D (6 bases). Germline values: CDR1 LNHDA, CDR2 SQIVND (reference sequence). The CDR3 loop spans 13 amino acids. Trimming removed 10 bases from V and 0 bases from J, with 12 bases in between. The entire variable domain, with the rest obtained from reference TRBV19 and TRBJ1-1, is as follows: DGGITQSPKYLFRKEGQNVTLSCEQNLNHDAMYWYRQDPGQGLRLIYYSQIVNDFQKGDIAEGYSVSREKKESFPLTVTSAQKNPTAFYLCATRGYMNTEAFFGQGTRLTVV.

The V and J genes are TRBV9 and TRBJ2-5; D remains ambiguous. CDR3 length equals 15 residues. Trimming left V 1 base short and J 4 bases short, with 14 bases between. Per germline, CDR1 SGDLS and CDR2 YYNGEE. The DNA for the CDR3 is TGTGCCAGCAGCGTATATCCCGGCGGTGGAGAGACCCAGTACTTC. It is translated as CASSVYPGGGETQYF.

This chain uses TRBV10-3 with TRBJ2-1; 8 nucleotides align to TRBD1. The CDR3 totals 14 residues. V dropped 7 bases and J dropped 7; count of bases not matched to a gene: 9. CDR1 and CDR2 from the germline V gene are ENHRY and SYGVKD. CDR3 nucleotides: TGTGCCATCACCGGGACAGGCGCTATGAATGAGCAGTTCTTC. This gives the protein CAITGTGAMNEQFF.

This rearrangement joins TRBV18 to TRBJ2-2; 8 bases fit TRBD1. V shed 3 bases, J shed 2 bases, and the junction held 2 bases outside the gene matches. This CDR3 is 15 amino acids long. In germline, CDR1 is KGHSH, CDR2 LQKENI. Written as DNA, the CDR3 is TGTGCCAGCTCACCGGGACAGGCTAACACCGGGGAGCTGTTTTTT. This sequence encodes CASSPGQANTGELFF.

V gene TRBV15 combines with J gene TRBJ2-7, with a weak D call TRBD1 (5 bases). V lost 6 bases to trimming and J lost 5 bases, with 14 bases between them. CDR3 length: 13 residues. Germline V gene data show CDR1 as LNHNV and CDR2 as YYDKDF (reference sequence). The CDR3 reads CATSRIQGNEQYF. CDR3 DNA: TGTGCCACCAGTAGGATTCAGGGAAACGAGCAGTACTTC.

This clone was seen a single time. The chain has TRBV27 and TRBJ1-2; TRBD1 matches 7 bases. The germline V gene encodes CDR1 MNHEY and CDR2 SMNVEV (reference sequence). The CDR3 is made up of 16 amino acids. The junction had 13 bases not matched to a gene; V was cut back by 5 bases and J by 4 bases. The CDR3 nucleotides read TGTGCCAGCAGTCACACCCCCGGGACAGCCCCCTATGGCTACACCTTC. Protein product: CASSHTPGTAPYGYTF.

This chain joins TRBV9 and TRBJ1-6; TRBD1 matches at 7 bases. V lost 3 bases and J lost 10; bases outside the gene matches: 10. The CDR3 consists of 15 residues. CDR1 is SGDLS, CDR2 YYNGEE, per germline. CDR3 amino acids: CASSEQGNPGSPLHF. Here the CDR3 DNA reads TGTGCCAGCAGCGAACAGGGGAATCCTGGCTCACCCCTCCACTTT. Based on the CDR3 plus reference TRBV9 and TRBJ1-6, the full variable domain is DSGVTQTPKHLITATGQRVTLRCSPRSGDLSVYWYQQSLDQGLQFLIQYYNGEERAKGNILERFSAQQFPDLHSELNLSSLELGDSALYFCASSEQGNPGSPLHFGNGTRLTVT.

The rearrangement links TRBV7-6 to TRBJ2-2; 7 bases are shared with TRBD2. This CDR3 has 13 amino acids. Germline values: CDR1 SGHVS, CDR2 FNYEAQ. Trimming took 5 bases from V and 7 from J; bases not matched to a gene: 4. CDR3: CASSRDYGGELFF. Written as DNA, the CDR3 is TGTGCCAGCAGCCGGGACTACGGCGGGGAGCTGTTTTTT.

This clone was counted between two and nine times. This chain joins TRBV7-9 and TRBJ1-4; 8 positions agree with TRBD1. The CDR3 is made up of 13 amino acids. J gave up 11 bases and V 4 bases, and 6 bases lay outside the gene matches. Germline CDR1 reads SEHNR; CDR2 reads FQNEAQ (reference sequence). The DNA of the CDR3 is TGTGCCAGCAGCTCCAGGGGACAGGATAAACTGTTTTTT. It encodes CASSSRGQDKLFF.

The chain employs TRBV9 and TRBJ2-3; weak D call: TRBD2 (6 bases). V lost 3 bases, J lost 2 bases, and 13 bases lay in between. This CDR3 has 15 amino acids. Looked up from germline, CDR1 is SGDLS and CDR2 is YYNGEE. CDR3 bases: TGTGCCAGCAGCGAAGACGGGACTTTCACAGATACGCAGTATTTT. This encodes CASSEDGTFTDTQYF.

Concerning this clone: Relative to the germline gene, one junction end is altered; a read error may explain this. CDR3 DNA: TGTTCCAGCAGCCGCGAACAAGCTTTCTTT. It encodes CSSSREQAFF. The genes are TRBV7-9 and TRBJ1-1; unclear D gene. The germline gives CDR1 SEHNR, CDR2 FQNEAQ (reference sequence). The CDR3 covers 10 residues.